Included here is one T cell receptor (beta chain) sequence, with context. The entry originates in a study of blood T cell repertoires in COVID-19. Study background: Collection of acute and convalescent COVID-19 samples took place in the United States, Italy and Spain. The analysed material was cDNA or gDNA that came from T cells, B-cell-depleted T cells, or PBMCs.

Trimming shortened V by 4 bases and J by 4 bases, and 16 bases separated the two germline ends. Germline CDR1 LNHDA, CDR2 SQIVND (reference sequence). CDR3 length: 15 amino acids. Donors were grouped by their self-reported clinical history. The assay was immunoSEQ multiplex PCR, and TCRdb's table has in-frame clones only and misses some. Of about 280,000 clones in the sample, roughly 80% were seen once. This TCR was recovered from a middle-aged man who had been exposed to COVID-19. The rearrangement joins TRBV19 to TRBJ1-1, with D possibly being TRBD1 (6 bases). Sample: PBMCs or T cells enriched from blood (not recorded which). DNA for the CDR3: TGTGCCAGTAGTACTTCACAGGGATGGGGCACTGAAGCTTTCTTT. Protein product: CASSTSQGWGTEAFF.